A single sample is the source of the 8 T cell receptor beta chains below, sequenced in a study of radiotherapy plus CTLA-4 blockade in lung cancer. Produced via immunoSEQ multiplex PCR; TCRdb's table is partial and in-frame only. The table lists around 65,000 clones, roughly 80% of them singletons. The specimen comprised peripheral blood, sampled from a patient treated with radiotherapy plus ipilimumab. The receptors were sampled from a human donor with non-small cell lung cancer who had a complete response to radiotherapy plus ipilimumab.

The chain links TRBV11-3 to TRBJ2-5; D possibly corresponds to TRBD2 (6 bases). This CDR3 spans 14 amino acids. Trimming pared 3 bases from V and 5 bases from J, leaving 13 bases between. Germline V CDR1 and CDR2: SGHNT, YENEEA. The CDR3 DNA reads as TGTGCCAGCAGCTTGGGAGGACGAAGGGAGACCCAGTACTTC. Protein product: CASSLGGRRETQYF.

The V and J genes are TRBV28 and TRBJ1-1, with D unresolved. This CDR3 region has 14 residues. Germline CDR1 reads MDHEN; CDR2 reads SYDVKM. Trimming pared 5 bases from V and 1 base from J, leaving 11 bases between. DNA for the CDR3: TGTGCCAGCAGTGGTCCTGTGGGGAACACTGAAGCTTTCTTT. This encodes CASSGPVGNTEAFF.

The chain recombines TRBV5-4 with TRBJ2-5, with a possible D match to TRBD2 (6 bases). This CDR3 comprises 14 residues. V was cut by 4 bases and J by 3 bases, with 13 bases left in between. CDR1 and CDR2 (germline): SGHNT, YYREEE (reference sequence). This CDR3 is CASSPGLLEETQYF. The DNA of the CDR3 is TGTGCCAGCAGCCCGGGACTTCTTGAAGAGACCCAGTACTTC.

This clone showed up just once. The rearrangement uses TRBV21-1 and TRBJ1-4; the table's D call TRBD1 went unverified against the DNA. TRBV21-1 is marked as a pseudogene. The CDR3 has 15 residues. Here the CDR3 reads CASSSSPGHSEKLFF. The CDR3 nucleotides read TGTGCCAGCAGCTCCTCTCCGGGACACTCTGAAAAACTGTTTTTT.

This clone was seen once. The rearrangement joins TRBV10-3 to TRBJ1-5; 11 positions match TRBD1. The J segment lost 5 bases and the V segment lost 6 bases, leaving 3 bases of the junction unmatched. CDR1 ENHRY and CDR2 SYGVKD come from the germline V gene. CDR3 length: 14 residues. CDR3 DNA sequence: TGTGCCATCAGACCGGGACAGGGGGATCAGCCCCAGCATTTT. It is translated as CAIRPGQGDQPQHF.

The chain joins TRBV29-1 to TRBJ2-2; D gene unclear. The CDR3 totals 13 residues. V shed 4 bases and J shed 3 bases, with 9 bases lying between them. Germline V lookup: CDR1 SQVTM, CDR2 ANQGSEA. In nucleotides, the CDR3 is TGCAGCGTTGTGTTAGCCGACACCGGGGAGCTGTTTTTT. The encoded protein is CSVVLADTGELFF.

This rearrangement joins TRBV7-9 to TRBJ1-1; D ambiguous. In germline, CDR1 is SEHNR, CDR2 FQNEAQ (reference sequence). Trimming took 6 bases from V and 1 from J, leaving 12 bases between them. The CDR3 has 14 amino acids. CDR3 amino acids: CASSLTGWNTEAFF. CDR3 DNA: TGTGCCAGCAGTTTAACGGGATGGAACACTGAAGCTTTCTTT.

The chain has TRBV7-9 and TRBJ1-3; the D is unclear. Looked up from germline, CDR1 is SEHNR and CDR2 is FQNEAQ (reference sequence). V shed 8 bases and J shed 8 bases, with 22 bases lying between them. The CDR3 is 15 residues long. CDR3 sequence: CASAFITPGGYTIYF. CDR3 DNA sequence: TGTGCCAGCGCGTTTATCACCCCCGGAGGGTACACCATATATTTT.